A selection of T cell receptor beta chains follows, all from one sample in a study of blood T cell repertoires in COVID-19. Profiled with immunoSEQ multiplex PCR; TCRdb holds only in-frame clones, not every one. The data contain roughly 200,000 clones, 70% to 90% of them singletons. The sample comprised peripheral blood. The receptors derive from a woman under 30 who had recovered from COVID-19. CDR3s include the opening cysteine and the closing phenylalanine or tryptophan. D genes are given only for firm matches. The size of a clone is reported for some rows only, either as once, few or many, or as a class for expanded clones.

J gene | D gene | V gene | clone size | CDR3 protein | CDR3 DNA
TRBJ2-1 | - | TRBV27 | - | CASSLGSGQYNEQFF | TGTGCCAGCAGTTTAGGGTCCGGACAGTACAATGAGCAGTTCTTC
TRBJ2-3 | - | TRBV9 | - | CATEEIGTDTQYF | TGTGCCACCGAGGAGATTGGGACAGATACGCAGTATTTT
TRBJ2-5 | - | TRBV5-6 | - | CASSFVRARETQYF | TGTGCCAGCAGCTTTGTGAGGGCCCGGGAGACCCAGTACTTC
TRBJ2-6 | - | TRBV19 | - | CASTVSGANVLTF | TGTGCCAGTACCGTGTCTGGGGCCAACGTCCTGACTTTC
TRBJ2-3 | TRBD1 | TRBV10-3 | - | CAISGTGQGVADTQYF | TGTGCCATCAGTGGAACCGGACAGGGAGTTGCAGATACGCAGTATTTT
TRBJ2-7 | TRBD1 | TRBV27 | once | CASRGTAGYEQYF | TGTGCCAGCAGGGGGACAGCAGGCTACGAGCAGTACTTC
TRBJ2-7 | TRBD1 | TRBV7-2 | - | CASSFTQGAKHSGNYEQYF | TGTGCCAGCAGCTTCACACAGGGGGCAAAACACTCTGGGAACTACGAGCAGTACTTC
TRBJ2-3 | TRBD2 | TRBV7-9 | - | CASSPSMRERTDTQYF | TGTGCCAGCAGCCCTTCAATGCGGGAGCGCACAGATACGCAGTATTTT
TRBJ1-5 | - | TRBV18 | once | CASSPGVRNQPQHF | TGTGCCAGCTCACCCGGGGTCCGCAATCAGCCCCAGCATTTT
TRBJ2-3 | - | TRBV11-3 | once | CASSSGDTQYF | TGTGCCAGCAGCTCCGGTGATACGCAGTATTTT
TRBJ1-1 | TRBD1 | TRBV29-1 | - | CSVDPRDSLISNTEAFF | TGCAGCGTTGATCCCCGGGACAGTCTTATCTCTAACACTGAAGCTTTCTTT
TRBJ2-1 | TRBD1 | TRBV25-1 | - | CASSESGTGHNEQFF | TGTGCCAGCAGTGAATCCGGGACAGGCCACAATGAGCAGTTCTTC
TRBJ2-7 | TRBD1 | TRBV30 | - | CACWAGGDEQYF | TGTGCCTGTTGGGCAGGGGGCGACGAGCAGTACTTC
TRBJ2-2 | - | TRBV7-6 | - | CASSVITGQDYTGELFF | TGTGCCAGCAGCGTAATAACGGGACAAGACTACACCGGGGAGCTGTTTTTT
TRBJ2-1 | TRBD1 | TRBV9 | once | CASSVARQPRTGDYNEQFF | TGTGCCAGCAGCGTAGCTAGGCAGCCGAGGACAGGGGACTACAATGAGCAGTTCTTC
TRBJ2-5 | - | TRBV9 | - | CASSVGGVGVAWEETQYF | TGTGCCAGCAGCGTAGGGGGGGTCGGCGTAGCTTGGGAAGAGACCCAGTACTTC
TRBJ2-2 | TRBD1 | TRBV6-5 | - | CASYRDRVTGELFF | TGTGCCAGCTACCGGGACAGGGTCACCGGGGAGCTGTTTTTT
TRBJ1-1 | TRBD1 | TRBV5-1 | - | CASSRDSPVNPEAFF | TGCGCCAGCAGCCGGGACAGCCCCGTTAACCCTGAAGCTTTCTTT
TRBJ1-1 | - | TRBV27 | - | CASSLSINRESFF | TGTGCCAGCAGTTTATCCATAAACCGGGAGTCTTTCTTT